The next 25 T cell receptor beta chains were all read from a single sample in a study of stem cell transplantation in POMP-related autoinflammatory disease. Some clones are missing from TCRdb's copy, which holds only in-frame ones; the method was immunoSEQ multiplex PCR. Of some 68,000 clones listed, roughly 88% are singletons. The sample consisted of CD4+ T cells from PBMCs, taken after stem cell transplantation. The receptor source for this set is a human patient with POMP-related autoinflammation and immune dysregulation (PRAID). Some T cells may arise from the graft donor.

This clone was seen a few times. The chain has TRBV25-1 and TRBJ2-2, with 7 positions matching TRBD2. The CDR3 is 15 residues long. The V segment lost 6 bases and the J segment 1 base; nucleotides outside the gene matches: 5. CDR1 and CDR2 from the germline V gene are MGHDK and SYGVNS. CDR3 nucleotide sequence: TGTGCCAGCAGCGTTAGCGGGTTGAACACCGGGGAGCTGTTTTTT. This sequence encodes CASSVSGLNTGELFF.

This clone was recorded a few times. The chain links TRBV7-6 to TRBJ2-1, with 15 positions matching TRBD2. Germline V lookup: CDR1 SGHVS, CDR2 FNYEAQ. V gave up 5 bases and J gave up 5 bases; unmatched junction bases: 10. This CDR3 contains 18 residues. CDR3 sequence (DNA): TGTGCCAGCAGCAAACGGACTAGCGGGAGGGCCGTGAACAATGAGCAGTTCTTC. It is translated as CASSKRTSGRAVNNEQFF.

The CDR3 region is CASSPPGLTETQYF. CDR3 DNA: TGTGCCAGCAGCCCGCCGGGACTAACAGAGACCCAGTACTTC. This sequence joins TRBV5-6 and TRBJ2-5; 7 bases align to TRBD2. This CDR3 comprises 14 residues. Germline assignment: CDR1 SGHDT and CDR2 YYEEEE. Trimming cost V 4 bases and J 4 bases; bases outside gene matches: 7.

V is TRBV6-1 and J is TRBJ2-7, with 8 nucleotides matching TRBD2. Losses at the gene ends were 3 bases for V and 0 bases for J; bases not matched to a gene: 1. CDR1 and CDR2 (germline): MNHNS, SASEGT. The CDR3 spans 14 residues. The CDR3 DNA sequence: TGTGCCAGCAGTGACGCGGGGGGCTCCTACGAGCAGTACGTC. Protein: CASSDAGGSYEQYV.

The rearrangement links TRBV4-1 to TRBJ1-3; D perhaps matches TRBD1 (5 bases). Germline values: CDR1 MGHRA, CDR2 YSYEKL. Trimming pared 0 bases from V and 0 bases from J, leaving 15 bases between. The CDR3 is 18 amino acids. The DNA of the CDR3 is TGCGCCAGCAGCCAAGAAGTATCGACAGCCTACTCTGGAAACACCATATATTTT. This gives the protein CASSQEVSTAYSGNTIYF.

This clone was observed a few times. The chain carries TRBV7-9 and TRBJ2-2; 9 positions match TRBD2. CDR3 length: 18 amino acids. V shed 8 bases and J 5 bases; nucleotides not matched to a gene: 18. Germline CDR1 and CDR2: SEHNR and FQNEAQ (reference sequence). Written as DNA, the CDR3 is TGTGCCAGCCACCGTGGAGCTAGCGGGAACGGATGGACCGGGGAGCTGTTTTTT. It encodes CASHRGASGNGWTGELFF.

The rearrangement joins TRBV6-6 to TRBJ2-2; D may match TRBD1 or TRBD2 (5 bases each). Trimming removed 6 bases from V and 1 base from J, with 12 bases in between. The germline V gene encodes CDR1 MNHNY and CDR2 SVGAGI (reference sequence). The CDR3 is 15 amino acids. CDR3: CASRRRERNTGELFF. CDR3 coding DNA: TGTGCCAGCAGGCGCAGGGAGAGGAACACCGGGGAGCTGTTTTTT.

J is TRBJ2-2 and V is TRBV28; no definite D call. The CDR3 is made up of 14 amino acids. Germline V gives CDR1 MDHEN, CDR2 SYDVKM. The germline V and J ends were trimmed by 7 bases and 5 bases, with 14 bases remaining between them. CDR3 sequence reads: CASKKAMGTGELFF. CDR3 DNA sequence: TGTGCCAGCAAGAAGGCCATGGGTACCGGGGAGCTGTTTTTT.

The chain uses TRBV27 and TRBJ2-2, with a tentative D call TRBD1 (6 bases). V dropped 8 bases and J dropped 4 bases, with 20 bases sitting between them. Germline assignment: CDR1 MNHEY and CDR2 SMNVEV (reference sequence). This CDR3 spans 16 amino acids. The CDR3 reads CASGSLTGRGTGELFF. The CDR3 DNA sequence: TGTGCCAGCGGCTCGTTAACAGGGAGAGGCACCGGGGAGCTGTTTTTT.

The rearrangement uses TRBV27 and TRBJ1-6; D is uncertain. CDR1 is MNHEY, CDR2 SMNVEV, per germline (reference sequence). The CDR3 has 15 amino acids. Trimming pared 0 bases from V and 5 bases from J, leaving 8 bases between. CDR3 sequence: CASSLSGRNNSPLHF. The CDR3 DNA reads TGTGCCAGCAGTTTATCGGGCAGGAATAATTCACCCCTCCACTTT.

The chain has TRBV30 and TRBJ2-2; D is perhaps TRBD1 or TRBD2 (5 bases each). Trimming took 3 bases from V and 1 from J, leaving 15 bases between them. CDR1 and CDR2 (germline): GTSNPN, SVGIG (reference sequence). The CDR3 contains 16 residues. As DNA, the CDR3 is TGTGCCTGGAGCGGACTCGGGGCTGGGAACACCGGGGAGCTGTTTTTT. Translation: CAWSGLGAGNTGELFF.

This clone was detected once. The V call is TRBV5-1, the J call TRBJ2-1, with TRBD1 matching 7 bases. Per germline, CDR1 SGHRS and CDR2 YFSETQ. The J segment lost 8 bases and the V segment lost 0 bases, leaving 8 bases of the junction unmatched. This CDR3 has 15 amino acids. CDR3 bases: TGCGCCAGCAGCTTGGCCATGTCAGGGGGAGATGAGCAGTTCTTC. Translating gives CASSLAMSGGDEQFF.

This chain connects TRBV5-1 to TRBJ2-7; D call uncertain. Germline-derived CDR1 and CDR2 are SGHRS and YFSETQ. V was shortened by 1 base and J by 3 bases, with 8 bases between the two germline ends. The CDR3 is made up of 13 amino acids. The CDR3, as DNA: TGCGCCAGCAGCTTGCCCGACCACTACGAGCAGTACTTC. It translates to CASSLPDHYEQYF.

CDR3 coding DNA: TGTGCCAGCAGCCACCAGGCTAGCTCCTACGAGCAGTACGTC. Protein: CASSHQASSYEQYV. This chain joins TRBV6-6 and TRBJ2-7; D unclear. Per the germline V gene, CDR1 is MNHNY and CDR2 is SVGAGI (reference sequence). Trimming removed 6 bases at V and 0 bases at J, with 12 bases between. The CDR3 totals 14 residues.

This CDR3 reads CASRSGQNTDTQYF. DNA of the CDR3: TGCGCCAGCAGATCGGGACAGAACACAGATACGCAGTATTTT. The genes are TRBV5-1 and TRBJ2-3, with 7 bases fitting TRBD1. The V and J ends lost 5 bases and 2 bases, in that order; junction bases with no gene match: 5. Germline CDR1 and CDR2: SGHRS and YFSETQ. The CDR3 has 14 amino acids.

V gene TRBV6-6 combines with J gene TRBJ1-2, with D perhaps TRBD1 (5 bases). The V gene's germline CDR1 is MNHNY and CDR2 SVGAGI (reference sequence). The CDR3 is 15 amino acids. Trimming left V 5 bases short and J 0 bases short, with 13 bases between. This CDR3 reads CASSHDGAANYGYTF. The CDR3 DNA reads TGTGCCAGCAGTCACGATGGGGCAGCTAACTATGGCTACACCTTC.

The chain carries TRBV6-1 and TRBJ2-3; TRBD1 matches at 8 bases. CDR1 and CDR2 (germline): MNHNS, SASEGT. After removal of 6 bases from V and 0 bases from J, the junction contained 8 bases not matched to a gene. The CDR3 totals 16 residues. The CDR3 is CASRETTGASTDTQYF. Written as DNA, the CDR3 is TGTGCCAGCAGGGAAACGACAGGGGCTAGCACAGATACGCAGTATTTT.

The V and J genes are TRBV6-5 and TRBJ1-2; TRBD1 matches 9 bases. Per germline, CDR1 MNHEY and CDR2 SVGAGI. The CDR3 contains 14 residues. V lost 7 bases, J lost 2 bases, and 5 bases stayed unmatched. This CDR3 reads CASMGTGPNYGYTF. The CDR3 coding sequence is TGTGCCAGCATGGGGACAGGGCCCAACTATGGCTACACCTTC.

The chain links TRBV3-1 (or the pseudogene TRBV3-2) to TRBJ1-6; D is undetermined. Germline-derived CDR1 and CDR2 are LGHDT and YNNKEL (reference sequence). V was cut by 4 bases and J by 7 bases, with 5 bases left in between. The CDR3 totals 12 residues. CDR3 sequence reads: CASSPLNSPLHF. Here the CDR3 DNA reads TGTGCCAGCAGCCCGCTCAATTCACCCCTCCACTTT.

The chain links TRBV5-1 to TRBJ2-5; 9 bases are a match to TRBD1. The CDR3 consists of 14 residues. Germline trimming cut 3 bases from V and 4 bases from J; bases unmatched to any gene: 4. Looked up from germline, CDR1 is SGHRS and CDR2 is YFSETQ. The CDR3 DNA reads as TGCGCCAGCAGCTACACAGGGGGCGGAGAGACCCAGTACTTC. It yields the protein CASSYTGGGETQYF.

This chain links TRBV2 with TRBJ2-5; D is ambiguous. The V end lost 5 bases, the J end lost 1 base, and 8 bases lay between the germline ends. The germline V gene encodes CDR1 SNHLY and CDR2 FYNNEI. The CDR3 runs to 13 residues. CDR3 nucleotides: TGTGCCAGCAGTCTGCTGCTCCAAGAGACCCAGTACTTC. This sequence encodes CASSLLLQETQYF. The whole variable domain, filled in from reference TRBV2 and TRBJ2-5, reads EPEVTQTPSHQVTQMGQEVILRCVPISNHLYFYWYRQILGQKVEFLVSFYNNEISEKSEIFDDQFSVERPDGSNFTLKIRSTKLEDSAMYFCASSLLLQETQYFGPGTRLLVL.

The chain combines TRBV5-4 with TRBJ1-1, with D possibly TRBD1 on 5 matching bases. The length of the CDR3 is 15 residues. Germline values: CDR1 SGHNT, CDR2 YYREEE (reference sequence). V was trimmed by 2 bases and J by 0 bases, leaving 11 bases between them. Here the CDR3 DNA reads TGTGCCAGCAGCTTTGACGGACATTTGAACACTGAAGCTTTCTTT. Its translation is CASSFDGHLNTEAFF.

This chain connects TRBV7-9 to TRBJ2-1, with 8 bases identical to TRBD2. Germline V gene sequence: CDR1 SEHNR, CDR2 FQNEAQ (reference sequence). This CDR3 spans 17 amino acids. V dropped 3 bases and J dropped 8; count of bases not matched to a gene: 15. The CDR3 region is CASSFIGQRGGLHEQFF. CDR3 DNA sequence: TGTGCCAGCAGCTTCATCGGTCAACGGGGGGGCCTTCATGAGCAGTTCTTC.

The count of this clone is one. CDR3 coding DNA: TGTGCCAGTAGTATTTTGTGGGGGAATCAAGAGACCCAGTACTTC. Its protein product is CASSILWGNQETQYF. The gene calls are TRBV19 and TRBJ2-5; the D gene could be TRBD1 or TRBD2 (5 bases each). Germline CDR1 reads LNHDA; CDR2 reads SQIVND (reference sequence). The CDR3 is made up of 15 amino acids. With 3 bases removed from V and 2 bases from J, the gap between germline ends came to 13 bases.

V is TRBV4-1 and J is TRBJ2-7, with D perhaps matching TRBD1 (5 bases). CDR1 and CDR2 (germline): MGHRA, YSYEKL. V gave up 3 bases and J gave up 6 bases, with 15 bases separating them. The CDR3 spans 14 residues. CDR3 sequence reads: CASSQSGRVGEQYF. The CDR3 nucleotides are TGCGCCAGCAGCCAGTCTGGCAGGGTCGGCGAGCAGTACTTC.